This TCR beta chain was profiled in a study of vaccination effects on CD4 cells after COVID-19. Study outcomes and limitations: There were few convalescent patients in the study and no early post-infection timepoints.

Libraries were prepared by immunoSEQ multiplex PCR; TCRdb keeps only in-frame clonotypes and omits some of them. The table has tens of thousands of clones, about 72% seen once. With respect to this clone: What it recognizes is unknown.

Trimming took 2 bases from V and 7 from J, leaving 9 bases between them. This CDR3 region has 13 residues. Germline CDR1 is MDHEN and CDR2 is SYDVKM. Following a 10-day culture, CD4+ T cells were purified. Researchers swapped half the medium for IL-2 medium on both days 3 and 7. The source of this sequence is a human donor who had a prior SARS-CoV-2 infection. The chain carries TRBV28 and TRBJ1-5; D perhaps matches TRBD1 (5 bases). The source material was CD4+ T cells from PBMCs cultured without peptide, sampled before COVID-19 vaccination. In nucleotides, the CDR3 is TGTGCCAGCAGTTTAGTGGGGGAGCAGCCCCAGCATTTT. It translates to CASSLVGEQPQHF.